Reported below is one T cell receptor beta chain. The record originates from a study of blood T cell repertoires in COVID-19. On the study more broadly: The United States, Italy and Spain supplied acute and convalescent COVID-19 samples. From T cells, B-cell-depleted T cells, or PBMCs came the material, which was cDNA or gDNA.

Losses at the gene ends were 4 bases for V and 0 bases for J; bases not matched to a gene: 7. The CDR3 consists of 15 residues. CDR1 is SGHRS and CDR2 is YFSETQ in the germline V gene. Authors' methods: Using reference gene primer amplification, nucleated cell counts were estimated. Repertoires were generated with immunoSEQ multiplex PCR, while TCRdb's copy carries only in-frame clones and drops some. That table is the source of V, J and clone size, and D and trimming were worked out from the DNA. The top ten hold 1.2% of the sample, which has about 85,000 clones, around 80% seen once. This TCR was recovered from a woman older than 75 with acute or convalescent COVID-19. This chain connects TRBV5-1 to TRBJ2-7; 7 positions agree with TRBD1. Sequenced input: peripheral blood. Here the CDR3 DNA reads TGCGCCAGCAGCCGGGTCCGGGACAGCTCCTACGAGCAGTACTTC. It translates to CASSRVRDSSYEQYF.